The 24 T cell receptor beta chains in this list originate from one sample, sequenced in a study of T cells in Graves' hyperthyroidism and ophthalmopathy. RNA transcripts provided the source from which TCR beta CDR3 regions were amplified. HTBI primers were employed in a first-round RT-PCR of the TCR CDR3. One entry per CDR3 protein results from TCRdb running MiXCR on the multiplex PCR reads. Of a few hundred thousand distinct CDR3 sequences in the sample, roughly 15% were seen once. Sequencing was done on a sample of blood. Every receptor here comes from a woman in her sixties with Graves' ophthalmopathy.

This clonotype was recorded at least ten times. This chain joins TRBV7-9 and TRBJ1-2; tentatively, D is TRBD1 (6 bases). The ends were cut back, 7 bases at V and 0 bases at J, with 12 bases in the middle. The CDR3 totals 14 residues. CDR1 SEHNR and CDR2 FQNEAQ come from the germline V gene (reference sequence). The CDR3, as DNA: TGTGCCAGCAACACGGACAGCTCTAACTATGGCTACACCTTC. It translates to CASNTDSSNYGYTF. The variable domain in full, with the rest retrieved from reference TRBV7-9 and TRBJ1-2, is DTGVSQNPRHKITKRGQNVTFRCDPISEHNRLYWYRQTLGQGPEFLTYFQNEAQLEKSRLLSDRFSAERPKGSFSTLEIQRTEQGDSAMYLCASNTDSSNYGYTFGSGTRLTVV.

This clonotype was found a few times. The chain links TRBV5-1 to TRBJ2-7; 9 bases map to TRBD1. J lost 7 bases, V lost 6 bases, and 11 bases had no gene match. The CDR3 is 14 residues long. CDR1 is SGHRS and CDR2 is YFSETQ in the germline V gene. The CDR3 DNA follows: TGCGCCAGCACCCGCACACAGGGGGCTCAGGAGCAGTACTTC. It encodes CASTRTQGAQEQYF.

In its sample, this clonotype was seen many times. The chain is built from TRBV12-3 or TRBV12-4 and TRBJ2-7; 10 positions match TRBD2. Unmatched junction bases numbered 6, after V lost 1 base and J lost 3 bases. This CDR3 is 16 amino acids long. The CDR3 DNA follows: TGTGCCAGCAGTTTAGAGAGGCTAGCGGGAGTCTACGAGCAGTACTTC. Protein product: CASSLERLAGVYEQYF.

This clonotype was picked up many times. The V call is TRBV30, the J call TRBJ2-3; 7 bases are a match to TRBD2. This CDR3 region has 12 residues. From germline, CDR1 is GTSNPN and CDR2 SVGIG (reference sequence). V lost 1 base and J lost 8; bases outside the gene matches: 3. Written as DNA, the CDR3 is TGTGCCTGGAGTGACTGGGGGGGTACGCAGTATTTT. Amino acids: CAWSDWGGTQYF.

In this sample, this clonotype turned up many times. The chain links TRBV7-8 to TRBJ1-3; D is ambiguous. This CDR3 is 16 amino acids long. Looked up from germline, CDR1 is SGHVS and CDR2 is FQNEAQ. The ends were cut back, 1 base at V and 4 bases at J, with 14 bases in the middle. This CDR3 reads CASSLVGREGGNTIYF. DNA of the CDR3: TGTGCCAGCAGCTTAGTGGGTCGGGAAGGCGGAAACACCATATATTTT.

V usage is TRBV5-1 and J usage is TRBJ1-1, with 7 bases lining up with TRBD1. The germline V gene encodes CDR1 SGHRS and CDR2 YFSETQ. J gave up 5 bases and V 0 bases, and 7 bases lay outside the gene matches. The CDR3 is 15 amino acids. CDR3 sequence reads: CASSLDGSRGTEAFF. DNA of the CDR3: TGCGCCAGCAGCTTGGATGGCTCCAGGGGGACTGAAGCTTTCTTT.

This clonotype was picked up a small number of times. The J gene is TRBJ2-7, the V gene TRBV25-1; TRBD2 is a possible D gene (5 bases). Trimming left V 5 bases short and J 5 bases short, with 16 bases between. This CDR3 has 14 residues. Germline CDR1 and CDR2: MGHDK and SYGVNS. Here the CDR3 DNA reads TGTGCCAGCAGTCCAGGTACCGGGGTCAACGAGCAGTACTTC. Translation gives CASSPGTGVNEQYF.

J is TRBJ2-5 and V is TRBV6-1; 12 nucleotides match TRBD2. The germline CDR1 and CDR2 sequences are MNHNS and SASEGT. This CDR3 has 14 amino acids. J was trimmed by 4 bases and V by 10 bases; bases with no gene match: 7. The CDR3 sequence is CANGASGRAETQYF. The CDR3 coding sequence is TGTGCCAACGGGGCTAGCGGGAGGGCAGAGACCCAGTACTTC.

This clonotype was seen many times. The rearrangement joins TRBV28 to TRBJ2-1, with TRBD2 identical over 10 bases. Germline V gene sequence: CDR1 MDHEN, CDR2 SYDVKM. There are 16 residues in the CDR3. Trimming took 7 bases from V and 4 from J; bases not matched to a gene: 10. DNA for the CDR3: TGTGCCAGCACCCCCCTTTTAGCGGGAGGTTACAATGAGCAGTTCTTC. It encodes CASTPLLAGGYNEQFF.

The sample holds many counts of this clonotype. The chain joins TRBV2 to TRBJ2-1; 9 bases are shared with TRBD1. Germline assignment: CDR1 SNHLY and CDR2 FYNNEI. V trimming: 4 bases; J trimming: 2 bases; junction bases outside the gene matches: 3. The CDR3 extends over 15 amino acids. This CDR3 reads CASSADRGPYNEQFF. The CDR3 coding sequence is TGTGCCAGCAGTGCGGACAGGGGACCCTACAATGAGCAGTTCTTC.

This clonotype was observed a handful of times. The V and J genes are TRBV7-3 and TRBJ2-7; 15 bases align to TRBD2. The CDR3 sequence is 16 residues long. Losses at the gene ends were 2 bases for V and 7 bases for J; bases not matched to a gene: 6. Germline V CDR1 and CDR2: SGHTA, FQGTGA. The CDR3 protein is CASSLAGLAGGGEQYF. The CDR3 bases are TGTGCCAGCAGCTTAGCCGGACTAGCGGGAGGGGGAGAGCAGTACTTC. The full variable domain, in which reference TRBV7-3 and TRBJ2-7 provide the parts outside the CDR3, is GAGVSQTPSNKVTEKGKYVELRCDPISGHTALYWYRQSLGQGPEFLIYFQGTGAADDSGLPNDRFFAVRPEGSVSTLKIQRTERGDSAVYLCASSLAGLAGGGEQYFGPGTRLTVT.

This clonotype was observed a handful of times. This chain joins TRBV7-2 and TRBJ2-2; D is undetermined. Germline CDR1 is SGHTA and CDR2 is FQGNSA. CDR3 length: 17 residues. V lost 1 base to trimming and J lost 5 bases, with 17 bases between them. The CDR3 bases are TGTGCCAGCAGCTTAGTTCCCCTAGTAGAGTTTACCGGGGAGCTGTTTTTT. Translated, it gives CASSLVPLVEFTGELFF.

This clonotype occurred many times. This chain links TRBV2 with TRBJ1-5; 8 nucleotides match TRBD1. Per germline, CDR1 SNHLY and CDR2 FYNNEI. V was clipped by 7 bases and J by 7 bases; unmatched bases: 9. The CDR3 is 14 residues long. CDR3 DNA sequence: TGTGCCAGCACTTATCAGGGGGCTGAACAGCCCCAGCATTTT. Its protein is CASTYQGAEQPQHF. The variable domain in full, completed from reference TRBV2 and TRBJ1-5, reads EPEVTQTPSHQVTQMGQEVILRCVPISNHLYFYWYRQILGQKVEFLVSFYNNEISEKSEIFDDQFSVERPDGSNFTLKIRSTKLEDSAMYFCASTYQGAEQPQHFGDGTRLSIL.

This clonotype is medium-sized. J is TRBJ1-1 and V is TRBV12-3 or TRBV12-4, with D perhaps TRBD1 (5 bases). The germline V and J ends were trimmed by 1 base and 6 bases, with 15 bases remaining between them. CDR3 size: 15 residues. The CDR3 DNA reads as TGTGCCAGCAGTTTAGGCACGGGGCGCTTGCCTGAAGCTTTCTTT. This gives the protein CASSLGTGRLPEAFF.

The CDR3 coding sequence is TGCGCCAGCACCAGCGAGAGCCCCTACGAGCAGTACTTC. It yields the protein CASTSESPYEQYF. This rearrangement joins TRBV10-2 to TRBJ2-7, with D uncertain. The germline CDR1 and CDR2 sequences are WSHSY and SAAADI. The CDR3 is 13 amino acids. The V gene lost 7 bases and the J gene lost 2 bases, with 12 bases spanning the gap.

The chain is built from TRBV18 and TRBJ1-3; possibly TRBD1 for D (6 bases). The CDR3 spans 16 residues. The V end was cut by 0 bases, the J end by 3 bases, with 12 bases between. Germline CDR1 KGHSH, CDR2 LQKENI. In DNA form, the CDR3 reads TGTGCCAGCTCACCACCGAGCAGGGGCCTTGGAAACACCATATATTTT. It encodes CASSPPSRGLGNTIYF.

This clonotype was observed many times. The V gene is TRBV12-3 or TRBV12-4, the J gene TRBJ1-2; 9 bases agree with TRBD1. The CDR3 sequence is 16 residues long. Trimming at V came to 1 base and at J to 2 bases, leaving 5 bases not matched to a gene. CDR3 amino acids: CASSLGGTGGNYGYTF. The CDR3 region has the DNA TGTGCCAGCAGTTTAGGCGGAACAGGGGGCAACTATGGCTACACCTTC.

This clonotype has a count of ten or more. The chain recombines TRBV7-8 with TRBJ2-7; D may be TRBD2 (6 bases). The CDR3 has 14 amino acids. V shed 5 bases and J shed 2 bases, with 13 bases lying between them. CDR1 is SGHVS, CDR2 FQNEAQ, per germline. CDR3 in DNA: TGTGCCAGCAGCCCCGCAGCGGGTACCTACGAGCAGTACTTC. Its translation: CASSPAAGTYEQYF.

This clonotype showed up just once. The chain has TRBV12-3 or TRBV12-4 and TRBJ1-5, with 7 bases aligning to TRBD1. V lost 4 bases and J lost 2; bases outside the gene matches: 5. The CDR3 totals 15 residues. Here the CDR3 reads CASSSGGGRNQPQHF. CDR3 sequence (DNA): TGTGCCAGCAGTTCCGGAGGGGGCCGCAATCAGCCCCAGCATTTT.

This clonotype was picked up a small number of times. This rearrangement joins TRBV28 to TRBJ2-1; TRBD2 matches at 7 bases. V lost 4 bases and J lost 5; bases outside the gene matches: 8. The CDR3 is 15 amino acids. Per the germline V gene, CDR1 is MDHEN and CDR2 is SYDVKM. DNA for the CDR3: TGTGCCAGCAGTTCATTAGGGACTACCCACAATGAGCAGTTCTTC. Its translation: CASSSLGTTHNEQFF.

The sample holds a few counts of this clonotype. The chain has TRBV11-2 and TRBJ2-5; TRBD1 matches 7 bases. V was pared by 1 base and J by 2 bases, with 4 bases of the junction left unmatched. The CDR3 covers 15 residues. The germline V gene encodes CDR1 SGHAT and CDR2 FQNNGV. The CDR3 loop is CASSLGAGGQETQYF. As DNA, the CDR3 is TGTGCCAGCAGCTTAGGGGCAGGGGGACAAGAGACCCAGTACTTC.

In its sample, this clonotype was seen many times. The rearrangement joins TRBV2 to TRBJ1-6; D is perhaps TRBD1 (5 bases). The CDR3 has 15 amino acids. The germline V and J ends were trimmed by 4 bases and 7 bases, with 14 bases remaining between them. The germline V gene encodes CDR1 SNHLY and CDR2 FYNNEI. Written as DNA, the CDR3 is TGTGCCAGCAGTGGACAAGGGGCTAAGAATTCACCCCTCCACTTT. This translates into CASSGQGAKNSPLHF.

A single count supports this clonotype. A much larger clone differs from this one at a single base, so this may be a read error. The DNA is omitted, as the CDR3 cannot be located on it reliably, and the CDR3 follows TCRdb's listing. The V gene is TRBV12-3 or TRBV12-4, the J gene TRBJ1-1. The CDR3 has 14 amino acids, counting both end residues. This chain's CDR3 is CASSFGEGNTEALF.

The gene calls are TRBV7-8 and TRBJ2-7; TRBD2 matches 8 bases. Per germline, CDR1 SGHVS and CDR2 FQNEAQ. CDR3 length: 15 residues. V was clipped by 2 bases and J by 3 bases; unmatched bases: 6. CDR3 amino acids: CASSLLGRADYEQYF. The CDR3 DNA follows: TGTGCCAGCAGCTTACTCGGGAGGGCGGACTACGAGCAGTACTTC.